The rows below give T cell receptor beta chains drawn from one sample of a study of blood T cell repertoires in COVID-19. This table comes from immunoSEQ multiplex PCR, and its TCRdb copy is limited to in-frame clones, with some not included. The data hold about 210,000 clones, with 80% to 90% observed a single time. The specimen sequenced was peripheral blood. The receptors derive from a man aged 60-69 years who had recovered from COVID-19. Both conserved end residues are part of each CDR3. Each record gives: CDR3 length, clone size, J gene, V gene, D gene, CDR3 DNA, CDR3 protein. The D gene is left open where the match is weak. Clone sizes are given selectively: once, few, many, or a class where the clone is expanded.

len: 13; abundance: NA; j_gene: TRBJ1-2; v_gene: TRBV5-1; d_gene: NA; CDR3nt: TGCGCCAGCAGCTTGGATCAGGGTCGCGGCTACACCTTC; CDR3aa: CASSLDQGRGYTF
len: 15; abundance: NA; j_gene: TRBJ2-5; v_gene: TRBV2; d_gene: TRBD1; CDR3nt: TGTGCCAGCAGGGGGACAGGGGGTAGATCAGAGACCCAGTACTTC; CDR3aa: CASRGTGGRSETQYF
len: 15; abundance: NA; j_gene: TRBJ2-5; v_gene: TRBV2; d_gene: NA; CDR3nt: TGTGCCAGCAACTCCCTCGACAGGTCAAGAGAGACCCAGTACTTC; CDR3aa: CASNSLDRSRETQYF
len: 12; abundance: NA; j_gene: TRBJ2-7; v_gene: TRBV6-2/TRBV6-3; d_gene: NA; CDR3nt: TGTGCCAGCAGTACTGGTGCCTACGAGCAGTACTTC; CDR3aa: CASSTGAYEQYF
len: 18; abundance: NA; j_gene: TRBJ2-3; v_gene: TRBV9; d_gene: TRBD2; CDR3nt: TGTGCCAGCAGCGCCGTTGGGGCTAGCGGGAGTGTCATCGATACGCAGTATTTT; CDR3aa: CASSAVGASGSVIDTQYF
len: 15; abundance: few; j_gene: TRBJ1-5; v_gene: TRBV5-8; d_gene: TRBD1; CDR3nt: TGTGCCAGCAGCTTCCGACAGGGCTTAAATCAGCCCCAGCATTTT; CDR3aa: CASSFRQGLNQPQHF
len: 16; abundance: NA; j_gene: TRBJ2-7; v_gene: TRBV6-6; d_gene: TRBD1; CDR3nt: TGTGCCAGTGCGGCAGAAGCACAGGGGGTCGGCTACGAGCAGTACTTC; CDR3aa: CASAAEAQGVGYEQYF
len: 13; abundance: NA; j_gene: TRBJ2-1; v_gene: TRBV5-1; d_gene: TRBD2; CDR3nt: TGCGCCAGCAAAGGTAGCGGGATGGATGAGCAGTTCTTC; CDR3aa: CASKGSGMDEQFF
len: 13; abundance: NA; j_gene: TRBJ2-5; v_gene: TRBV5-1; d_gene: NA; CDR3nt: TGCGCCAGCAGCTCTAGCCACCAAGAGACCCAGTACTTC; CDR3aa: CASSSSHQETQYF
len: 15; abundance: few; j_gene: TRBJ1-2; v_gene: TRBV7-2; d_gene: NA; CDR3nt: TGTGCCAGCAGCCTCCCCGGGGGGATCCACTATGGCTACACCTTC; CDR3aa: CASSLPGGIHYGYTF
len: 15; abundance: few; j_gene: TRBJ1-5; v_gene: TRBV2; d_gene: TRBD1; CDR3nt: TGTGCCAGCAGTTCAGACAGGGTGAGCAATCAGCCCCAGCATTTT; CDR3aa: CASSSDRVSNQPQHF
len: 15; abundance: NA; j_gene: TRBJ2-2; v_gene: TRBV3-1/TRBV3-2; d_gene: TRBD1; CDR3nt: TGTGCCAGCAGCGCGGGGACAGGGGGGACCGGGGAGCTGTTTTTT; CDR3aa: CASSAGTGGTGELFF
len: 16; abundance: NA; j_gene: TRBJ1-2; v_gene: TRBV27; d_gene: TRBD1; CDR3nt: TGTGCCAGCAGCCTCCTTGGACAGGGGGGCAACTATGGCTACACCTTC; CDR3aa: CASSLLGQGGNYGYTF
len: 13; abundance: NA; j_gene: TRBJ2-5; v_gene: TRBV7-3; d_gene: NA; CDR3nt: TGTGCCAGCAGCCTAGGGGCCCAAGAGACCCAGTACTTC; CDR3aa: CASSLGAQETQYF
len: 20; abundance: NA; j_gene: TRBJ2-1; v_gene: TRBV28; d_gene: TRBD1; CDR3nt: TGTGCCAGCAGTTCGAGTTTGGGGGGACAGGGGCCGAGCTCCTACAATGAGCAGTTCTTC; CDR3aa: CASSSSLGGQGPSSYNEQFF
len: 15; abundance: NA; j_gene: TRBJ2-1; v_gene: TRBV5-1; d_gene: NA; CDR3nt: TGCGCCAGCAGCCTCTTGACTGTGTCCTACAATGAGCAGTTCTTC; CDR3aa: CASSLLTVSYNEQFF
len: 17; abundance: NA; j_gene: TRBJ2-7; v_gene: TRBV27; d_gene: TRBD2; CDR3nt: TGTGCCAGCAGTTTAGGGACTAGCGGGGTTCAATTATACGAGCAGTACTTC; CDR3aa: CASSLGTSGVQLYEQYF
len: 13; abundance: NA; j_gene: TRBJ1-5; v_gene: TRBV7-9; d_gene: NA; CDR3nt: TGTGCCAGCGGACGGGGGGCTACTCAGCCCCAGCATTTT; CDR3aa: CASGRGATQPQHF
len: 13; abundance: NA; j_gene: TRBJ2-7; v_gene: TRBV3-1/TRBV3-2; d_gene: TRBD2; CDR3nt: TGTGCCAGCAGCCAAGGGGGAGGGACCGAGCAGTACTTC; CDR3aa: CASSQGGGTEQYF
len: 15; abundance: NA; j_gene: TRBJ1-2; v_gene: TRBV5-4; d_gene: NA; CDR3nt: TGTGCCAGCAGCTTGGCCTATGGGGGGGACTATGGCTACACCTTC; CDR3aa: CASSLAYGGDYGYTF
len: 17; abundance: NA; j_gene: TRBJ2-2; v_gene: TRBV9; d_gene: TRBD1; CDR3nt: TGTGCCAGCAGCGTAGTCCCCGGGACAGGGAACACCGGGGAGCTGTTTTTT; CDR3aa: CASSVVPGTGNTGELFF
len: 15; abundance: once; j_gene: TRBJ1-3; v_gene: TRBV9; d_gene: NA; CDR3nt: TGTGCCAGCAGCGTAGTTGGGCGCCCTGGAAACACCATATATTTT; CDR3aa: CASSVVGRPGNTIYF